These T cell receptor beta chains were read from a single sample in a study of cytomegalovirus exposure and HLA in healthy donors. Measured with immunoSEQ multiplex PCR; TCRdb has only the in-frame clones, and not every one. The table lists 45,000 to 75,000 clones, about 70% of them singletons. Specimen: PBMCs. Every receptor here comes from a woman between 55 and 75 years old in good health and CMV-seropositive. CDR3s leave out the opening cysteine and the closing phenylalanine or tryptophan. For some rows the clone size is stated as once, few or many, or as a class when expanded; others skip it.

NA	TRBJ1-5	TRBV30	AGKQGNQPQH
NA	TRBJ1-1	TRBV10-2	ASSRAGLNTEAF
NA	TRBJ1-4	TRBV6-5	ASSGQGSQDEKLF
NA	TRBJ2-7	TRBV9	ASSQDLFRGRYEQY
NA	TRBJ1-6	TRBV18	ASSPNRGPNSPLH
NA	TRBJ1-6	TRBV19	ASSDRGWNSPLH
few	TRBJ2-5	TRBV9	ASSVGLDSLETQY
NA	TRBJ2-5	TRBV7-2	ASSSASQGGVMY
NA	TRBJ2-5	TRBV12-5	ASGPGTSGGTPETQY
NA	TRBJ2-7	TRBV11-2	ASSWGVTYEQY
NA	TRBJ1-2	TRBV9	ASSAQTGLQGYT
NA	TRBJ1-6	TRBV2	ASSEGEGNSPLH
NA	TRBJ1-3	TRBV7-9	SSSLWDRGGNTIY
NA	TRBJ2-1	TRBV7-2	ASSFQQGPESEQF
NA	TRBJ2-6	TRBV7-8	ASSLGGLTSGANVLT
NA	TRBJ2-2	TRBV4-3	ASSQINLPRQGPVNTGELF
NA	TRBJ1-4	TRBV7-2	ASSSVPPGTTNEKLF
NA	TRBJ2-2	TRBV19	ASSTGTALTGELF
NA	TRBJ2-2	TRBV5-6	ASSSRTSGGAFTGELF
NA	TRBJ1-1	TRBV5-6	ASSSLGANTEAF
once	TRBJ1-5	TRBV6-1	ASSENGQGLQPQH
few	TRBJ1-1	TRBV6-5	ASSYVRGLNTEAF
NA	TRBJ2-1	TRBV5-1	ASSLGASSYNEQF
NA	TRBJ1-1	TRBV5-1	ASSLRPQENTEAF
NA	TRBJ2-5	TRBV6-1	ASSLAGGHRETQY
NA	TRBJ1-3	TRBV6-1	AYRDNSGNTIY
NA	TRBJ2-3	TRBV4-3	ASSHIVGGTDTQY
NA	TRBJ1-1	TRBV4-2	ASSQEPGKNTEAF
NA	TRBJ2-3	TRBV5-5	ASSGLAGEASTDTQY
NA	TRBJ1-1	TRBV5-4	ASSLGQGLNTEAF
NA	TRBJ1-1	TRBV6-5	ASSPGQLNTEAF
NA	TRBJ1-1	TRBV5-1	ASSLVSGNTEAF
NA	TRBJ2-3	TRBV7-2	ASSLGTGSLADTQY